The TCR beta chain under discussion was sequenced for a study of CD8+ T cells in alopecia areata. General observations from the study: Higher clonality and more expanded CD8+ clones appeared in lesional than normal scalp. Sequences from scalp samples also cover resident alphabeta T cells of normal skin.

The treatment denotes: oral pan-JAK inhibitor, 5-10 mg twice daily. Sorting of PBMCs yielded the CD4+ and CD8+ T cells. Extraction of RNA preceded its reverse transcription into cDNA, which served as the sequencing template. TCRdb's table, derived via immunoSEQ multiplex PCR, lists solely in-frame clones and lacks some. The sample records 150,000 to 200,000 clones, about three fifths being singletons. The CDR3 is 14 amino acids. Germline V gene data show CDR1 as SQVTM and CDR2 as ANQGSEA. The junction had 7 bases not matched to a gene; V was cut back by 5 bases and J by 2 bases. For this clone: Antigen: not known.

The sequence was collected from a human donor with alopecia areata. Sequences were derived from CD4+ T cells sorted from blood, sampled between weeks 47 and 50, from a patient treated with tofacitinib. The J gene is TRBJ2-3, the V gene TRBV29-1; TRBD2 agrees at 7 bases. The CDR3 DNA sequence: TGCAGCGTTCGTGCCCTAGCGGACACAGATACGCAGTATTTT. Residues: CSVRALADTDTQYF.